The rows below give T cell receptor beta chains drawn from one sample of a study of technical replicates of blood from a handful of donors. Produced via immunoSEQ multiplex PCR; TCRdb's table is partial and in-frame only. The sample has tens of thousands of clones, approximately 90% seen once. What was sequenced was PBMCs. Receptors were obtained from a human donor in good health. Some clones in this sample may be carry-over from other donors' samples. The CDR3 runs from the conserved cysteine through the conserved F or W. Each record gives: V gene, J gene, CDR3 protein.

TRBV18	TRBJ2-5	CASSPPTSPQETQYF
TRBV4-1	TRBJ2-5	CASSLGLAEYQETQYF
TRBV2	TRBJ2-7	CASSEGREQYF
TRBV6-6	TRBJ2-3	CASSLSGLAVTDTQYF
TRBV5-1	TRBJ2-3	CASRGPAGGPDTQYF
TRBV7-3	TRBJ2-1	CASSLVGTSRSNEQFF
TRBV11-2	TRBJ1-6	CASSANPGKNSPLHF
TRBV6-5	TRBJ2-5	CASSYAGGPGETQYF
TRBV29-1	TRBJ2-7	CSVERPGTYEQYF
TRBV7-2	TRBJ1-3	CASSSQMGGSSGNTIYF
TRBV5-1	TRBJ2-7	CASSLGTGAPQEQYF
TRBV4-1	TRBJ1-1	CASSQAQGASNTEAFF
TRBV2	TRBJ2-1	CASRTGGGNEQFF
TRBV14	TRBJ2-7	CASRPTGIVHEQYF
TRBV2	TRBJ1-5	CASKGETGMQPQHF
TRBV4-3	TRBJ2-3	CASSQGPGGSDTQYF
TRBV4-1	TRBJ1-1	CASSQDTGSDTEAFF
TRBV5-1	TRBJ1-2	CASSLDTNRVGLYGYTF
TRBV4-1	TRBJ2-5	CASSRGTGLTQYF
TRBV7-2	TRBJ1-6	CASSFSNSPLHF
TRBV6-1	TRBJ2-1	CASSEMSGGINEQFF
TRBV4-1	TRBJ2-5	CASSHDFTSGAKETQYF
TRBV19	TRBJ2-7	CASSIGGYEQYF
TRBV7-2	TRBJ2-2	CASSPTIQNTGELFF
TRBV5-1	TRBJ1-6	CASSPGQDGAASYNSPLHF
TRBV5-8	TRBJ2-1	CASSVDHGLAGANEQFF